The sequence of this TCR beta chain was determined in a study of control samples from healthy donors and cancer patients. The table came from immunoSEQ multiplex PCR; TCRdb's copy has only in-frame clones and leaves some out. In the table there are some 130,000 clones, around 90% of which are singletons. V was shortened by 4 bases and J by 5 bases, with 18 bases between the two germline ends. The CDR3 has 16 amino acids. Germline assignment: CDR1 SGHRS and CDR2 YFSETQ. The sequence came from a man aged 35-49 years in good health. Sequenced sample: blood. This chain links TRBV5-1 with TRBJ1-4, with D perhaps TRBD1 (5 bases). The CDR3 here is CASSLTPGPINEKLFF. The DNA of the CDR3 is TGCGCCAGCAGCCTAACACCGGGACCGATCAATGAAAAACTGTTTTTT.